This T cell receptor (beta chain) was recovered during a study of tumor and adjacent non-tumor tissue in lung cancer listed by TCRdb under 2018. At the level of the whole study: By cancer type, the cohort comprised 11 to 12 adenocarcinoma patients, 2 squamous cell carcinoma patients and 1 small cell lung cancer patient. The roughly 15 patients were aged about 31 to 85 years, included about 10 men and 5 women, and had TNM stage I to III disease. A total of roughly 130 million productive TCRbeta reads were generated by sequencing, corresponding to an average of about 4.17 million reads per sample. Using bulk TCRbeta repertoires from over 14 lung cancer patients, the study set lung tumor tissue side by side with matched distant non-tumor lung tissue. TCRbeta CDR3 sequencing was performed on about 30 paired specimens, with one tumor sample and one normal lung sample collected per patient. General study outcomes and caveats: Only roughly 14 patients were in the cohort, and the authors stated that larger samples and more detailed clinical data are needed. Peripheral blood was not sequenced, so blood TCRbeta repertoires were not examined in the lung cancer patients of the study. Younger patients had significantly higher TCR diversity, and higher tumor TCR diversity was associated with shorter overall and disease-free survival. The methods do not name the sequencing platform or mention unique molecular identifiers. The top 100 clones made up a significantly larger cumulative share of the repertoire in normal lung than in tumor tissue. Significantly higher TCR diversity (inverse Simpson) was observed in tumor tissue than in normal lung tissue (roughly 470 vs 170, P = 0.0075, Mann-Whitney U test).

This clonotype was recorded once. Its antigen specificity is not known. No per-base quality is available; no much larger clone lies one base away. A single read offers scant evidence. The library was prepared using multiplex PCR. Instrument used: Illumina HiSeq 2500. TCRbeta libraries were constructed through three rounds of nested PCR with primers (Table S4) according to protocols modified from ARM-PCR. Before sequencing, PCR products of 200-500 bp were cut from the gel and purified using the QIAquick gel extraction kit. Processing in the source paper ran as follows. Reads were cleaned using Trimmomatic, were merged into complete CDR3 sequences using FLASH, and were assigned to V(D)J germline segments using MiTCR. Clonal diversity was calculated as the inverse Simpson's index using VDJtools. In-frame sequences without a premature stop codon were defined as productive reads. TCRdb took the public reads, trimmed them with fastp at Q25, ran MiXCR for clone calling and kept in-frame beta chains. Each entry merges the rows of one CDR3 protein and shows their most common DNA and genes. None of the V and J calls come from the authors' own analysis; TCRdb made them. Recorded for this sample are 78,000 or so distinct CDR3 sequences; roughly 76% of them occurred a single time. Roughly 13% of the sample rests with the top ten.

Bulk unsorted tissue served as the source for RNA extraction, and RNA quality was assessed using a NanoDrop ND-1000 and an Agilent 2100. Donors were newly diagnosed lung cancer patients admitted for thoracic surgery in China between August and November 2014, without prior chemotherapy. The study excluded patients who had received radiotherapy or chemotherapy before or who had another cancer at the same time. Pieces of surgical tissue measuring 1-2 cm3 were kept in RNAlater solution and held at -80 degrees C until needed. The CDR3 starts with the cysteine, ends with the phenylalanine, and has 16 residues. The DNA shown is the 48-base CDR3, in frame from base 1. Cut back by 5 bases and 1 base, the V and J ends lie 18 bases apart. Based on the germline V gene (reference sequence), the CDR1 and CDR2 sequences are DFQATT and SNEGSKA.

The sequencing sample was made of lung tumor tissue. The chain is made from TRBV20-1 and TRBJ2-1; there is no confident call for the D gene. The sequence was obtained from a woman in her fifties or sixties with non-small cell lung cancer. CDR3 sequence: CSAASGRSSSYNEQFF. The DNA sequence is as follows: TGCAGTGCTGCCAGTGGGCGGTCGAGTTCCTACAATGAGCAGTTCTTC.